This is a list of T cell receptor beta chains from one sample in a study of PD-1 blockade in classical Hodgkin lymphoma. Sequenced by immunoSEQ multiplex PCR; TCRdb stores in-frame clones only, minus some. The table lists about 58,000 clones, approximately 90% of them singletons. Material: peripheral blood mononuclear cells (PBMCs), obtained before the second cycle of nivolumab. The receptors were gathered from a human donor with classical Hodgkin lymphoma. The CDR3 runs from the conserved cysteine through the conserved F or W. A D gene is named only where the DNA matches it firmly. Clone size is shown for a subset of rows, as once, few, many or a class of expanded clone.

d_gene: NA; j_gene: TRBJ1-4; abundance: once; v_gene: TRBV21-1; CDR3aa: CASTKRTGRGATNEKLFF; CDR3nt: TGTGCCAGCACCAAGCGGACAGGGAGAGGGGCAACTAATGAAAAACTGTTTTTT
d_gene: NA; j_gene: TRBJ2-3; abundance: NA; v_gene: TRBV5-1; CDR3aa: CASSLAGVVGTDTQYF; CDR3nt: TGCGCCAGCAGCTTGGCCGGCGTCGTCGGGACCGATACGCAGTATTTT
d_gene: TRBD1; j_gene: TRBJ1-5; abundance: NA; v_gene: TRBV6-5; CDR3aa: CASSGDRVAQPQHF; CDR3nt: TGTGCCAGCAGTGGGGACAGGGTGGCTCAGCCCCAGCATTTT
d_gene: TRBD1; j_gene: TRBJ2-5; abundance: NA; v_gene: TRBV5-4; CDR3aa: CASGGTGDRETQYF; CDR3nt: TGTGCCAGCGGTGGGACAGGGGATAGAGAGACCCAGTACTTC
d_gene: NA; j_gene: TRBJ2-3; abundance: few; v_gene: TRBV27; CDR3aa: CASSLWDTQYF; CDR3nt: TGTGCCAGCAGTTTATGGGATACGCAGTATTTT
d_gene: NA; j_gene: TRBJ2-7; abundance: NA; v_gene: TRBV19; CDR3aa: CASSIYRTAYEQYF; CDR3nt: TGTGCCAGTAGTATTTACAGGACCGCCTACGAGCAGTACTTC
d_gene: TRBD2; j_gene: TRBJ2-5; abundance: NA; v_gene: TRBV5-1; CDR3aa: CASSWTSGKETQYF; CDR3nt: TGCGCCAGCAGCTGGACTAGCGGGAAAGAGACCCAGTACTTC
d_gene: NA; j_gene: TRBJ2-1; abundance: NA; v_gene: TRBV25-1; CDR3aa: CASTGVSPSSYNEQFF; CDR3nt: TGTGCCAGCACTGGAGTATCCCCCAGCTCCTACAATGAGCAGTTCTTC
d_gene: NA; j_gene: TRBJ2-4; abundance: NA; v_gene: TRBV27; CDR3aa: CASSRQVGLKNIQYF; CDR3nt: TGTGCCAGCAGTCGACAGGTGGGGTTAAAAAACATTCAGTACTTC
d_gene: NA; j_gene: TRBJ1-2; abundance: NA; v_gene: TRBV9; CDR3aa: CASSVDGTGNYGYTF; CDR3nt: TGTGCCAGCAGCGTAGATGGTACAGGCAACTATGGCTACACCTTC
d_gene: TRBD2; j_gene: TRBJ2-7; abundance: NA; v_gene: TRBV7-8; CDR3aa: CASSLDSRLAGPYEQYF; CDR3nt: TGTGCCAGCAGCTTAGATTCTCGACTAGCGGGGCCCTACGAGCAGTACTTC
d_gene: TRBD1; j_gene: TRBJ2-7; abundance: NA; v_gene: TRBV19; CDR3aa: CASSDPGQGKKYEQYF; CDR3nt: TGTGCCAGTAGTGACCCGGGACAGGGGAAAAAGTACGAGCAGTACTTC
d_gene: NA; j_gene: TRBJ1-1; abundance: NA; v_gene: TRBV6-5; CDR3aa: CASSYYTQNTEAFF; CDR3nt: TGTGCCAGCAGTTACTACACACAAAACACTGAAGCTTTCTTT
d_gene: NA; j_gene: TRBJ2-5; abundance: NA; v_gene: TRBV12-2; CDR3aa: CASRRTRQGETQYF; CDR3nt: TGTGCAAGTCGGAGGACCCGACAGGGGGAGACCCAGTACTTC
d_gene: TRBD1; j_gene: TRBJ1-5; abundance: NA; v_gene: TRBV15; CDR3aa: CATSPGQVMGQPQHF; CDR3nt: TGTGCCACCAGCCCAGGACAGGTCATGGGTCAGCCCCAGCATTTT
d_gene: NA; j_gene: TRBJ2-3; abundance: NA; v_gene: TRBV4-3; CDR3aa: CASSQANPDTQYF; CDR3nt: TGCGCCAGCAGCCAAGCTAATCCGGATACGCAGTATTTT
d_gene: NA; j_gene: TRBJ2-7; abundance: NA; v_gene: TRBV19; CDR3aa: CASSMTSSYEQYF; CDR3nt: TGTGCCAGTAGTATGACCAGTTCCTACGAACAGTACTTC
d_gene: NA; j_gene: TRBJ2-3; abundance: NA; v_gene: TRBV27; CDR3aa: CASSSPGTPREADTQYF; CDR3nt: TGTGCCAGCAGTTCCCCCGGGACTCCCCGTGAGGCAGATACGCAGTATTTT
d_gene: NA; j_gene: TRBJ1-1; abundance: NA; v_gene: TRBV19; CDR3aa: CASSNVERVNTEAFF; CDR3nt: TGTGCCAGTAGTAACGTAGAACGGGTGAACACTGAAGCTTTCTTT
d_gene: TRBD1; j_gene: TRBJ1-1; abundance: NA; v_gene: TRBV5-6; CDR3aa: CASSLGQGGTEAFF; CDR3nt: TGTGCCAGCAGCTTGGGACAGGGAGGCACTGAAGCTTTCTTT
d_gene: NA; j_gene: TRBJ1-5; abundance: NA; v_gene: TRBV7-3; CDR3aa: CASSYDSQPQHF; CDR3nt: TGTGCCAGCAGCTACGACAGTCAGCCCCAGCATTTT
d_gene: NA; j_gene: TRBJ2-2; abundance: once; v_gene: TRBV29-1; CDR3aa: CSAEGWGENTGELFF; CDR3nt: TGCAGCGCGGAGGGTTGGGGCGAGAACACCGGGGAGCTGTTTTTT
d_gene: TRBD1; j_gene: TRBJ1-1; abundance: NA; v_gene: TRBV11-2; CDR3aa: CASSLADRGRLYTEAFF; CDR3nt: TGTGCCAGCAGCTTAGCCGACAGGGGGCGGCTTTACACTGAAGCTTTCTTT
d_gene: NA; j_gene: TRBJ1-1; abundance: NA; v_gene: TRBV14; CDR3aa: CASSPPMVGMNTEAFF; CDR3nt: TGTGCCAGCAGCCCCCCAATGGTCGGGATGAACACTGAAGCTTTCTTT